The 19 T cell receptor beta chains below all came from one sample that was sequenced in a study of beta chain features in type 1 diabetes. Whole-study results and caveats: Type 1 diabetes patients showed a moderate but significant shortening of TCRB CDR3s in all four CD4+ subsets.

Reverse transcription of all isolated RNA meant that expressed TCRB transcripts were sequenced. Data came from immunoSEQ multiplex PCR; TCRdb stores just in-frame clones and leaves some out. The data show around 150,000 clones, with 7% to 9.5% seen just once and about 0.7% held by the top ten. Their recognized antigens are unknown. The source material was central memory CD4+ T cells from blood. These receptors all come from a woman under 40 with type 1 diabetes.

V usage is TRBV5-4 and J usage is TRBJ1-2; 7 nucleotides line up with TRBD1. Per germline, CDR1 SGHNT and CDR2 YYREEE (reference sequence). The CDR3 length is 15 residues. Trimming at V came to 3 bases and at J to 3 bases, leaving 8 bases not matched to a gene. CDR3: CASSSGQQADYGYTF. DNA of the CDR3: TGTGCCAGCAGCTCGGGACAGCAGGCGGACTATGGCTACACCTTC. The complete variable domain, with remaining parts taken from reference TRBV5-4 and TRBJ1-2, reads ETGVTQSPTHLIKTRGQQVTLRCSSQSGHNTVSWYQQALGQGPQFIFQYYREEENGRGNFPPRFSGLQFPNYSSELNVNALELDDSALYLCASSSGQQADYGYTFGSGTRLTVV.

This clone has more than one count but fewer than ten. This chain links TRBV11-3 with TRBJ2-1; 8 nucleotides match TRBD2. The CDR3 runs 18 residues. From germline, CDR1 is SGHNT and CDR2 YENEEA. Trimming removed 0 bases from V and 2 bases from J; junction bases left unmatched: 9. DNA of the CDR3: TGTGCCAGCAGCTTAGAAGGAAGCGGGAGCCGGGCCTACAATGAGCAGTTCTTC. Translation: CASSLEGSGSRAYNEQFF.

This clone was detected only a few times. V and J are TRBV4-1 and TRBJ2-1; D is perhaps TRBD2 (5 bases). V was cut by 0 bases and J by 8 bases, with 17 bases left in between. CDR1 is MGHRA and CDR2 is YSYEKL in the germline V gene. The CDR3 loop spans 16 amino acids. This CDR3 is CASSQEGTSPIYEQFF. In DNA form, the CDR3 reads TGCGCCAGCAGCCAAGAGGGAACTAGTCCTATATATGAGCAGTTCTTC.

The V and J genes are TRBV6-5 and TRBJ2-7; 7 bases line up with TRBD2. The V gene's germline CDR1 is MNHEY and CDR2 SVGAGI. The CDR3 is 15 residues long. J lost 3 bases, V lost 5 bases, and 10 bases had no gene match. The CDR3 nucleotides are TGTGCCAGCAGTCCCGAGGCTAGCGGATACTACGAGCAGTACTTC. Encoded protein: CASSPEASGYYEQYF.

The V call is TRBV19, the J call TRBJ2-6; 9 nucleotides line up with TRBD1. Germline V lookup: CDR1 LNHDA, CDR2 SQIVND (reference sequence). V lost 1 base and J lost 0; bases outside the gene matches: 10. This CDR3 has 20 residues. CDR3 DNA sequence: TGTGCCAGTAGTATAGCCCTCCACAGGGGGCAGAGCTCTGGGGCCAACGTCCTGACTTTC. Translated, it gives CASSIALHRGQSSGANVLTF.

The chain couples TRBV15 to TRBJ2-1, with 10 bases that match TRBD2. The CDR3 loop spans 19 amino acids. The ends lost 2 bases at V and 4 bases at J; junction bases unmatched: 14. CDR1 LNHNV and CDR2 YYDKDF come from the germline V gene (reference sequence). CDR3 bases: TGTGCCACCAGCAGAAAGAGAGGGGCTAGCGGGAGTCGGTACAATGAGCAGTTCTTC. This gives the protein CATSRKRGASGSRYNEQFF.

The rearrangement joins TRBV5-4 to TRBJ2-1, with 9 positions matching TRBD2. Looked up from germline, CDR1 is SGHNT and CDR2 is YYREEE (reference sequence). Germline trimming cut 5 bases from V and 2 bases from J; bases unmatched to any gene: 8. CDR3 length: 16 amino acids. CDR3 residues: CASSPDAGGPYNEQFF. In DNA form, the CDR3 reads TGTGCCAGCAGTCCCGATGCGGGAGGGCCCTACAATGAGCAGTTCTTC.

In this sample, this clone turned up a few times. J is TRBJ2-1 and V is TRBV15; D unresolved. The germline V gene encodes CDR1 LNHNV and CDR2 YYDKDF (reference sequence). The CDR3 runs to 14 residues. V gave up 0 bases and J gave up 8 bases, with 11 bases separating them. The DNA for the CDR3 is TGTGCCACCAGCAGAGATGTTGTAGCTGATGAGCAGTTCTTC. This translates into CATSRDVVADEQFF.

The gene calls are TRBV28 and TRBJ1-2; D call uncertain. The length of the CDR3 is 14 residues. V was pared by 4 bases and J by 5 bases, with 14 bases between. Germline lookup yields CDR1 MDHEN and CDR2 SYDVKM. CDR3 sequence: CASSSLASFYGYTF. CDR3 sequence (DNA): TGTGCCAGCAGTTCACTAGCTTCCTTTTATGGCTACACCTTC.

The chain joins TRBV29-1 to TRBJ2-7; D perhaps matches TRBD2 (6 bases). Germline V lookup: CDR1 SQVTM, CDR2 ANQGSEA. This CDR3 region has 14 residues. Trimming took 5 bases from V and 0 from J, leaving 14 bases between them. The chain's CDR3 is CSVRGGGRSYEQYF. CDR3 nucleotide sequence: TGCAGCGTTCGGGGAGGAGGGCGCTCCTACGAGCAGTACTTC.

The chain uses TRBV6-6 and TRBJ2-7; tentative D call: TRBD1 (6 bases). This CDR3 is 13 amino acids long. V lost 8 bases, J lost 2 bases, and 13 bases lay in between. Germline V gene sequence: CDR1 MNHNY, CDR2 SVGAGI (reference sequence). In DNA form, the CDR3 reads TGTGCCAGCCTACGGGACACCCCCTACGAGCAGTACTTC. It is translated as CASLRDTPYEQYF.

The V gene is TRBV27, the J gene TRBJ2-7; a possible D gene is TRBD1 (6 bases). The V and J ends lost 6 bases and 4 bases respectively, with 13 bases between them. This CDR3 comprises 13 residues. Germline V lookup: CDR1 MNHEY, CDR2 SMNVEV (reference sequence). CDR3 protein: CASRKQGSYEQYF. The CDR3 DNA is TGTGCCAGCAGGAAACAGGGCTCTTACGAGCAGTACTTC.

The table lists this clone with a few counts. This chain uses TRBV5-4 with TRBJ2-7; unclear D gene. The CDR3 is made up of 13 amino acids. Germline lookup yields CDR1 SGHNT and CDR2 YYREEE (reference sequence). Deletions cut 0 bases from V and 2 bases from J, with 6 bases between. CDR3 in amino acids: CASSLAPTYEQYF. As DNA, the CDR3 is TGTGCCAGCAGCTTGGCCCCCACCTACGAGCAGTACTTC.

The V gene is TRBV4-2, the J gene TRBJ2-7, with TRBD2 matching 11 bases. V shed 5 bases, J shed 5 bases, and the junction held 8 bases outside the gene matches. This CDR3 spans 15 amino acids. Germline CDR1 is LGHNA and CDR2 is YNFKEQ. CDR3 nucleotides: TGTGCCAGCAGCTTAGGACTAGCGGGTGTAGACGAGCAGTACTTC. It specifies CASSLGLAGVDEQYF.

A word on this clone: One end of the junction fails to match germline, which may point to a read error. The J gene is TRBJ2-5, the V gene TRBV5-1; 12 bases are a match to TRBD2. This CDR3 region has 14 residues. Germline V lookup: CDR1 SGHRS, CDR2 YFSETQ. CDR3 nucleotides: TGTGCCAGCAGCCGAGGACTAGCGGGATCCTTCGCGTACTTC. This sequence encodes CASSRGLAGSFAYF.

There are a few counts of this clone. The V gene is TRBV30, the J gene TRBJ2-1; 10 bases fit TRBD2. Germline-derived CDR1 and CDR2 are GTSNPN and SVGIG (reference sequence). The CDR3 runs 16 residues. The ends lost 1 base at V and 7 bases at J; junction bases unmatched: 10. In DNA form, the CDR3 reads TGTGCCTGGAGTGGGCTAGCGGGAGATATAGGGAATGAGCAGTTCTTC. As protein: CAWSGLAGDIGNEQFF.

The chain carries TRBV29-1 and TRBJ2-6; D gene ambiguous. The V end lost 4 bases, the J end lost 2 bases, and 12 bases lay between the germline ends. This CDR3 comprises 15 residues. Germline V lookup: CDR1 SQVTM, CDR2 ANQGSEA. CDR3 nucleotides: TGCAGCGTTGGGCCAGGTCAGACTGGGGCCAACGTCCTGACTTTC. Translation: CSVGPGQTGANVLTF.

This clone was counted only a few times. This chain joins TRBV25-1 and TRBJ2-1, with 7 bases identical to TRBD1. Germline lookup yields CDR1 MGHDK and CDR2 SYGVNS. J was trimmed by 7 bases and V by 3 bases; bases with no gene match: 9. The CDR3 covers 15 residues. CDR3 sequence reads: CASSDVQGLLNEQFF. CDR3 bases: TGTGCCAGCAGTGACGTACAGGGGCTTTTGAATGAGCAGTTCTTC.

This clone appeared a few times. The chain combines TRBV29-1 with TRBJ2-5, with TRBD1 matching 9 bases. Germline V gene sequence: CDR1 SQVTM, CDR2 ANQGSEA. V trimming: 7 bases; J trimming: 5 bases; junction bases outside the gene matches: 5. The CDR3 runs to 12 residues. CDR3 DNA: TGCAGCGCTGGACAGGGGTCGGAGACCCAGTACTTC. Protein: CSAGQGSETQYF.